These T cell receptor beta chains were read from a single sample in a study of T cell changes during pregnancy in multiple sclerosis. Assay used: immunoSEQ multiplex PCR; TCRdb lists only in-frame clones, some missing. The table has 68,000 or so clones, more than 80% seen once; the top ten hold 0.65% to 1%. Sequenced material: peripheral blood, taken in the second trimester of pregnancy. The source of these receptors is a female donor with multiple sclerosis, enrolled in a pregnancy study. CDR3s include the opening cysteine and the closing phenylalanine or tryptophan. Each record gives: V gene, J gene, D gene, clone size, CDR3 protein, CDR3 DNA. A D gene is named only where the DNA matches it firmly. Some rows have no size entry. The others give once, few or many, or a class for an expanded clone.

V: TRBV19; J: TRBJ2-5; D: TRBD2; size: -; CDR3: CASSSDGGRETQYF; DNA: TGTGCCAGTAGTTCGGACGGCGGGAGGGAGACCCAGTACTTC
V: TRBV4-2; J: TRBJ2-5; D: -; size: -; CDR3: CASSQGGEETQYF; DNA: TGTGCCAGCAGCCAGGGGGGAGAAGAGACCCAGTACTTC
V: TRBV11-1; J: TRBJ2-7; D: -; size: -; CDR3: CASSLLVSSYEQYF; DNA: TGTGCCAGCAGCTTACTTGTCAGCTCCTACGAGCAGTACTTC
V: TRBV19; J: TRBJ2-1; D: -; size: few; CDR3: CASSTRLGTVSSYNEQFF; DNA: TGTGCCAGTAGTACACGACTCGGGACTGTGAGCTCCTACAATGAGCAGTTCTTC
V: TRBV2; J: TRBJ1-6; D: -; size: -; CDR3: CASNRGGRASPLHF; DNA: TGTGCCAGCAACCGGGGGGGGAGGGCTTCACCCCTCCACTTT
V: TRBV9; J: TRBJ1-1; D: -; size: -; CDR3: CASSSYSLGEAEAFF; DNA: TGTGCCAGCAGCTCCTACAGCCTCGGGGAGGCTGAAGCTTTCTTT
V: TRBV19; J: TRBJ2-7; D: TRBD1; size: -; CDR3: CASSSPGQGTYEQYF; DNA: TGTGCCAGTAGTTCACCGGGACAGGGGACCTACGAGCAGTACTTC
V: TRBV9; J: TRBJ2-2; D: -; size: -; CDR3: CASSAGTQELFF; DNA: TGTGCCAGCAGCGCCGGGACACAGGAGCTGTTTTTT
V: TRBV2; J: TRBJ1-1; D: -; size: -; CDR3: CASSVVRGGAEAFF; DNA: TGTGCCAGCAGTGTTGTAAGGGGCGGCGCTGAAGCTTTCTTT
V: TRBV11-3; J: TRBJ2-5; D: -; size: -; CDR3: CASSSAAQETQYF; DNA: TGTGCCAGCAGTTCCGCGGCCCAAGAGACCCAGTACTTC
V: TRBV4-3; J: TRBJ2-1; D: -; size: -; CDR3: CASSQDLGGADLNEQFF; DNA: TGCGCCAGCAGCCAAGACCTGGGGGGGGCCGATTTGAATGAGCAGTTCTTC
V: TRBV6-4; J: TRBJ2-3; D: -; size: few; CDR3: CASSDGGATDTQYF; DNA: TGTGCCAGCAGTGACGGGGGGGCGACAGATACGCAGTATTTT
V: TRBV29-1; J: TRBJ1-1; D: -; size: -; CDR3: CSVAYFKTGIDTEAFF; DNA: TGCAGCGTTGCATATTTCAAAACGGGGATCGACACTGAAGCTTTCTTT
V: TRBV5-6; J: TRBJ1-6; D: TRBD1; size: -; CDR3: CASSWGPYRGPLNSPLHF; DNA: TGTGCCAGCAGCTGGGGGCCCTACAGGGGGCCCCTTAATTCACCCCTCCACTTT
V: TRBV10-3; J: TRBJ2-3; D: TRBD2; size: -; CDR3: CAIRALVRGGLADTQYF; DNA: TGTGCCATCAGGGCGCTAGTGCGGGGGGGCCTGGCAGATACGCAGTATTTT
V: TRBV5-1; J: TRBJ1-6; D: -; size: -; CDR3: CASSLAQGRFGSPLHF; DNA: TGCGCCAGCAGCTTGGCCCAGGGGCGATTCGGTTCACCCCTCCACTTT
V: TRBV6-4; J: TRBJ2-3; D: TRBD2; size: -; CDR3: CASSFLAGGTDTQYF; DNA: TGTGCCAGCAGTTTCCTAGCGGGGGGCACAGATACGCAGTATTTT
V: TRBV10-3; J: TRBJ1-2; D: -; size: -; CDR3: CAISELIYGYTF; DNA: TGTGCCATCAGTGAGCTAATCTATGGCTACACCTTC
V: TRBV2; J: TRBJ1-4; D: -; size: -; CDR3: CASSRLGQGRGEKLFF; DNA: TGTGCCAGCAGCCGTTTAGGGCAGGGGCGCGGGGAAAAACTGTTTTTT
V: TRBV9; J: TRBJ2-3; D: TRBD2; size: -; CDR3: CASSAGLAGNTQYF; DNA: TGTGCCAGCAGCGCGGGACTAGCGGGAAACACGCAGTATTTT
V: TRBV6-5; J: TRBJ2-7; D: -; size: -; CDR3: CASSSFYEQYF; DNA: TGTGCCAGCAGCTCTTTCTACGAGCAGTACTTC
V: TRBV7-3; J: TRBJ1-1; D: -; size: -; CDR3: CASSYVGWNTEAFF; DNA: TGTGCCAGCAGTTATGTGGGCTGGAACACTGAAGCTTTCTTT
V: TRBV19; J: TRBJ1-5; D: TRBD1; size: -; CDR3: CASGDDRGGPQHF; DNA: TGTGCCAGTGGCGATGACAGGGGGGGGCCCCAGCATTTT
V: TRBV10-3; J: TRBJ2-3; D: TRBD2; size: once; CDR3: CAISDPSGGSDTQYF; DNA: TGTGCCATCAGTGATCCGAGCGGGGGATCAGATACGCAGTATTTT
V: TRBV29-1; J: TRBJ1-1; D: -; size: -; CDR3: CSVLTLNTEAFF; DNA: TGCAGCGTTTTGACACTGAACACTGAAGCTTTCTTT
V: TRBV12-5; J: TRBJ2-2; D: -; size: -; CDR3: CASGLIAGSTGELFF; DNA: TGTGCTAGTGGTTTGATCGCGGGTTCGACCGGGGAGCTGTTTTTT
V: TRBV19; J: TRBJ1-2; D: -; size: once; CDR3: CASSPGPLNYGYTF; DNA: TGTGCCAGTAGTCCGGGTCCCCTTAACTATGGCTACACCTTC
V: TRBV9; J: TRBJ1-4; D: TRBD1; size: once; CDR3: CASSVATTGREKLFF; DNA: TGTGCCAGCAGCGTAGCTACGACAGGGAGGGAAAAACTGTTTTTT
V: TRBV4-1; J: TRBJ2-7; D: TRBD2; size: -; CDR3: CASSQEPSGVYEQYF; DNA: TGCGCCAGCAGCCAAGAACCTAGCGGGGTCTACGAGCAGTACTTC
V: TRBV5-5; J: TRBJ1-2; D: -; size: -; CDR3: CASSPNRVDYGYTF; DNA: TGTGCCAGCAGCCCGAACAGGGTTGACTATGGCTACACCTTC
V: TRBV19; J: TRBJ2-6; D: -; size: -; CDR3: CASSPSQISGANVLTF; DNA: TGTGCCAGTAGTCCCAGTCAGATCTCTGGGGCCAACGTCCTGACTTTC
V: TRBV19; J: TRBJ2-7; D: -; size: -; CDR3: CASSPMAGSSYEQYF; DNA: TGTGCCAGTAGCCCAATGGCAGGCTCCTCCTACGAGCAGTACTTC
V: TRBV7-7; J: TRBJ2-2; D: TRBD1; size: -; CDR3: CACSSGTGPTGELFF; DNA: TGTGCCTGCAGCTCCGGGACAGGCCCCACCGGGGAGCTGTTTTTT
V: TRBV4-3; J: TRBJ2-2; D: -; size: -; CDR3: CASSQDRGTGELFF; DNA: TGCGCCAGCAGCCAAGATAGGGGCACCGGGGAGCTGTTTTTT
V: TRBV6-5; J: TRBJ1-1; D: -; size: few; CDR3: CASSTEIEAFF; DNA: TGTGCCAGCAGTACAGAGATTGAAGCTTTCTTT
V: TRBV29-1; J: TRBJ2-3; D: TRBD2; size: -; CDR3: CSVGLAGAEDTQYF; DNA: TGCAGCGTAGGACTAGCGGGGGCGGAAGATACGCAGTATTTT
V: TRBV19; J: TRBJ1-2; D: -; size: -; CDR3: CASSISWEVNYGYTF; DNA: TGTGCCAGTAGTATCAGTTGGGAGGTTAACTATGGCTACACCTTC
V: TRBV25-1; J: TRBJ1-3; D: TRBD1; size: few; CDR3: CASSGTGSGNTIYF; DNA: TGTGCCAGCAGTGGGACAGGCTCTGGAAACACCATATATTTT
V: TRBV10-3; J: TRBJ1-5; D: TRBD1; size: once; CDR3: CAIGSGQGQQPQHF; DNA: TGTGCCATCGGGTCGGGACAGGGGCAACAGCCCCAGCATTTT
V: TRBV7-2; J: TRBJ1-2; D: -; size: -; CDR3: CASSLSSLGGRGGGYTF; DNA: TGTGCCAGCAGCTTATCGTCCCTAGGGGGACGCGGGGGAGGCTACACCTTC
V: TRBV7-2; J: TRBJ2-2; D: TRBD1; size: -; CDR3: CASSVATGGTGELFF; DNA: TGTGCCAGCAGCGTCGCAACAGGGGGCACCGGGGAGCTGTTTTTT
V: TRBV19; J: TRBJ1-2; D: -; size: once; CDR3: CASIPGREPNYGYTF; DNA: TGTGCCAGTATCCCCGGCAGGGAACCTAACTATGGCTACACCTTC
V: TRBV6-6; J: TRBJ2-7; D: -; size: -; CDR3: CASSYSGGGEQYF; DNA: TGTGCCAGCAGTTACTCGGGGGGAGGCGAGCAGTACTTC
V: TRBV7-6; J: TRBJ2-2; D: -; size: -; CDR3: CASSSDRVYTGELFF; DNA: TGTGCCAGCAGCTCTGACAGAGTTTACACCGGGGAGCTGTTTTTT
V: TRBV7-3; J: TRBJ2-5; D: -; size: -; CDR3: CASSLVGGAGQETQYF; DNA: TGTGCCAGCAGCTTAGTTGGGGGGGCAGGGCAAGAGACCCAGTACTTC
V: TRBV19; J: TRBJ1-6; D: TRBD1; size: -; CDR3: CASSTGQVNSPLHF; DNA: TGTGCCAGTAGTACGGGACAGGTTAATTCACCCCTCCACTTT
V: TRBV5-4; J: TRBJ1-1; D: TRBD1; size: few; CDR3: CASSGQGYTEAFF; DNA: TGTGCCAGCAGCGGACAGGGTTACACTGAAGCTTTCTTT
V: TRBV5-5; J: TRBJ1-4; D: -; size: -; CDR3: CASSLGWGGATNEKLFF; DNA: TGTGCCAGCAGCCTTGGGTGGGGGGGCGCAACTAATGAAAAACTGTTTTTT
V: TRBV6-1; J: TRBJ2-1; D: TRBD1; size: -; CDR3: CASSDAGGSYNEQFF; DNA: TGTGCCAGCAGTGACGCAGGGGGCTCCTACAATGAGCAGTTCTTC
V: TRBV6-1; J: TRBJ1-5; D: TRBD1; size: once; CDR3: CASRRPGQGNQPQHF; DNA: TGTGCCAGCAGGCGACCCGGACAGGGCAATCAGCCCCAGCATTTT
V: TRBV19; J: TRBJ2-2; D: -; size: -; CDR3: CASRGGAGISNTGELFF; DNA: TGTGCCAGTAGGGGTGGGGCGGGGATTTCTAACACCGGGGAGCTGTTTTTT
V: TRBV11-2; J: TRBJ1-6; D: -; size: -; CDR3: CASSFDGVARNSPLHF; DNA: TGTGCCAGCAGCTTCGACGGGGTTGCGAGAAATTCACCCCTCCACTTT
V: TRBV5-1; J: TRBJ2-2; D: TRBD2; size: -; CDR3: CASSKLAGAVNTGELFF; DNA: TGCGCCAGCAGCAAACTAGCGGGGGCAGTAAACACCGGGGAGCTGTTTTTT
V: TRBV4-3; J: TRBJ2-1; D: -; size: -; CDR3: CASSPTRTPYNEQFF; DNA: TGCGCCAGCAGCCCCACAAGAACCCCTTACAATGAGCAGTTCTTC
V: TRBV6-5; J: TRBJ1-2; D: -; size: -; CDR3: CASTSGGRNYGYTF; DNA: TGTGCCAGCACCTCGGGGGGCCGAAACTATGGCTACACCTTC
V: TRBV7-9; J: TRBJ1-2; D: TRBD1; size: few; CDR3: CASNRQGVGYGYTF; DNA: TGTGCCAGCAACCGACAGGGGGTGGGCTATGGCTACACCTTC
V: TRBV5-1; J: TRBJ2-5; D: TRBD2; size: -; CDR3: CASSGGAEETQYF; DNA: TGCGCCTCTAGCGGGGGGGCAGAAGAGACCCAGTACTTC